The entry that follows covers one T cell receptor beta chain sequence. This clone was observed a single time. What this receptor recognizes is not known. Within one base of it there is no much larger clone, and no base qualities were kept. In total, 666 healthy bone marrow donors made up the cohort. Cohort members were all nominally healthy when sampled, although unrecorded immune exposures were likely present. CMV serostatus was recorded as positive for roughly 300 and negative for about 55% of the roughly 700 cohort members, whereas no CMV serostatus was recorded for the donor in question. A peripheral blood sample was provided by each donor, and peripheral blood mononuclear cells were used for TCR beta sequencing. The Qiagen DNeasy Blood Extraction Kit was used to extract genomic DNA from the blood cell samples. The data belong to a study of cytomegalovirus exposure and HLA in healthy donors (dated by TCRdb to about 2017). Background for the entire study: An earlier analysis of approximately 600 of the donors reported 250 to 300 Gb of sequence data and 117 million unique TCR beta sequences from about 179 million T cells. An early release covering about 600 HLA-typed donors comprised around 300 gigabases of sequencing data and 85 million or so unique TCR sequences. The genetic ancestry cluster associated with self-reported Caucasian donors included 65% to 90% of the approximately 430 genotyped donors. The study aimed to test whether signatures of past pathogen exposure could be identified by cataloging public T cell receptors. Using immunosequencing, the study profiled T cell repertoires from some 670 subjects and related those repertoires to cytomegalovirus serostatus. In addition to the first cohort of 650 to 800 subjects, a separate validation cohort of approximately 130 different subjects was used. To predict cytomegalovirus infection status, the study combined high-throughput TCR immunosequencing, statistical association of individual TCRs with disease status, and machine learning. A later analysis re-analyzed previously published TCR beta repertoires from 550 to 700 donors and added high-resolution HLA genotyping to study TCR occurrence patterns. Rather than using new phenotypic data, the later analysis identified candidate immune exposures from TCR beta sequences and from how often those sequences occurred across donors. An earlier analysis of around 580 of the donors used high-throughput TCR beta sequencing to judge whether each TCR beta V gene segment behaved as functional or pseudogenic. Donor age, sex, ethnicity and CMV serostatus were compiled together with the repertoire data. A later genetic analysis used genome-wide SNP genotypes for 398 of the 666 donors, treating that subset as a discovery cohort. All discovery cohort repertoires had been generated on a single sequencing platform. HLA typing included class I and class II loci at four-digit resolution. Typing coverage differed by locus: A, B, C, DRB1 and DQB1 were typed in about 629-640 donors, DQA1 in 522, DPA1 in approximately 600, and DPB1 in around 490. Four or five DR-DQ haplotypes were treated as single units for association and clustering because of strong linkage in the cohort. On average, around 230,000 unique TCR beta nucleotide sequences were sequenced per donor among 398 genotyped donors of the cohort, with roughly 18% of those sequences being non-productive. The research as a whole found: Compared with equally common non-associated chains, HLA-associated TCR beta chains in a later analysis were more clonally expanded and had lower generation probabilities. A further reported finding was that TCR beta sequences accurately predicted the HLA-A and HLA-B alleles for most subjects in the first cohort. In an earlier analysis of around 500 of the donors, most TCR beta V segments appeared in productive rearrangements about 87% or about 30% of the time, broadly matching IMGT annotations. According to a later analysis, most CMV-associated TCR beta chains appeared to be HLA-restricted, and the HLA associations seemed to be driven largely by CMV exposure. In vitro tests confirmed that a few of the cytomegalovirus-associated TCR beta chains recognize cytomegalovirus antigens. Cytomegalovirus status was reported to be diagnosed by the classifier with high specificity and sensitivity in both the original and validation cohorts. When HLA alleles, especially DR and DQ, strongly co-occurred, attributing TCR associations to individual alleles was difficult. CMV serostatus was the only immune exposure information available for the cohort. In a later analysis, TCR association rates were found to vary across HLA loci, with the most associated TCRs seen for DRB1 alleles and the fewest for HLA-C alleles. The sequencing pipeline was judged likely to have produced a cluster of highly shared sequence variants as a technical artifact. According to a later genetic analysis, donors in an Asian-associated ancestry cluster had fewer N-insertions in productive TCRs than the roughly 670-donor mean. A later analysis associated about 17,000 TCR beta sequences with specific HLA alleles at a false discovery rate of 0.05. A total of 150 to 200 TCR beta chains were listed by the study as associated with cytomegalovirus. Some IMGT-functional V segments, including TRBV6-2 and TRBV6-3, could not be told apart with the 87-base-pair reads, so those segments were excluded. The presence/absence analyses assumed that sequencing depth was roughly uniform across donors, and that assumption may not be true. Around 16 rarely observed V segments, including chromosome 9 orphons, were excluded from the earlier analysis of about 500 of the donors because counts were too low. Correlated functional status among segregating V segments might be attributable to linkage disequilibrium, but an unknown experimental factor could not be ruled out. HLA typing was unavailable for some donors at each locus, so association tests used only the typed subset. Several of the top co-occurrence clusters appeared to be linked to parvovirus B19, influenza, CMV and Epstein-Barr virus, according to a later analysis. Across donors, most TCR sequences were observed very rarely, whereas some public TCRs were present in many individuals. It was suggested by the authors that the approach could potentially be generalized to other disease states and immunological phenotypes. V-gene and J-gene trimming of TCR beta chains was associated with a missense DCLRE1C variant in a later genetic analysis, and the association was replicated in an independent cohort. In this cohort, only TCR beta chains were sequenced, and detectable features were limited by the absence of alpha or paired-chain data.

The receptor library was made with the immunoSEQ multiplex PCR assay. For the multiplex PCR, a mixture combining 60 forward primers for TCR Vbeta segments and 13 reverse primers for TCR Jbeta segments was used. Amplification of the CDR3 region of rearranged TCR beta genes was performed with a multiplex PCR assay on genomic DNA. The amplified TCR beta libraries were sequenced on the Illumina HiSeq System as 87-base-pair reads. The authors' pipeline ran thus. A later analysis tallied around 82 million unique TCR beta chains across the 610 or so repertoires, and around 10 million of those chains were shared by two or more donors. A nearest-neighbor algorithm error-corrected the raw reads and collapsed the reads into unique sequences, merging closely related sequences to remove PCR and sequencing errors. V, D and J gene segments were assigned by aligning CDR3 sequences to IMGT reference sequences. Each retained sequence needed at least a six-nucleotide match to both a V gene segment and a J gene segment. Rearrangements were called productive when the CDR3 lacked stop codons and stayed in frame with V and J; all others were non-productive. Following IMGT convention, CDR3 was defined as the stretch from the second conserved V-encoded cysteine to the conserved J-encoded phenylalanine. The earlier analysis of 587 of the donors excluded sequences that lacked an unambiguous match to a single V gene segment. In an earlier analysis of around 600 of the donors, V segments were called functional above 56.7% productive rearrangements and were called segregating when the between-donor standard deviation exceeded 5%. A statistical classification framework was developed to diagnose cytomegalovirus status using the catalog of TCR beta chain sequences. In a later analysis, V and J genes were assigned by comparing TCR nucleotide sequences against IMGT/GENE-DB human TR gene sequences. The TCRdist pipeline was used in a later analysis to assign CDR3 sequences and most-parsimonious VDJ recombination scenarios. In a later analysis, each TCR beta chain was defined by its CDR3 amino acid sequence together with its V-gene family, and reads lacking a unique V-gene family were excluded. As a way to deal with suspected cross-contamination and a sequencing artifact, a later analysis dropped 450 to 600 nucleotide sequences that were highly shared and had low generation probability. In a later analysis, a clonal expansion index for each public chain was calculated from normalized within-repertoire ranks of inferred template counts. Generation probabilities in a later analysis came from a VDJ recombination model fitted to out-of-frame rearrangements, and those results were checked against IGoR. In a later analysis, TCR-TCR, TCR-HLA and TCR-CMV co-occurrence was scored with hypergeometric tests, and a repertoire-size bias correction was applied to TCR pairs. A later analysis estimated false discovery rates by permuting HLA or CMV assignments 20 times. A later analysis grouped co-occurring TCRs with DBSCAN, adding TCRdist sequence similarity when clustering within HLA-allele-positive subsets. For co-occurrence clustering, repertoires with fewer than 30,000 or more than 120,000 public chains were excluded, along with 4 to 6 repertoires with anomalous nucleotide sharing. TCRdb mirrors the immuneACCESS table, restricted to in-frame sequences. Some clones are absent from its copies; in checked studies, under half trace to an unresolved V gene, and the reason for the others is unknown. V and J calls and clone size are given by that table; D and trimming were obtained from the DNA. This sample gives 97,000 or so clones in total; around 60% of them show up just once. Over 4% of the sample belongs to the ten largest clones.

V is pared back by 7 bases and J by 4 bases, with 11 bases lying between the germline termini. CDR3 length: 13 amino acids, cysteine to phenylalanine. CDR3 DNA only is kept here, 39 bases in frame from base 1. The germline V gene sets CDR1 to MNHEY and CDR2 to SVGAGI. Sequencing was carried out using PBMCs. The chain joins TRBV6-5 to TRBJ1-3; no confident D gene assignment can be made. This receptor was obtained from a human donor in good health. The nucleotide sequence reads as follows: TGTGCCAGCACCAGCGCCTTAGGAAACACCATATATTTT. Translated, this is CASTSALGNTIYF.